Shown below are 12 T cell receptor beta chains from a single sample sequenced in a study of graft-versus-host responses after intestinal transplantation. Both intraepithelial and lamina propria lymphocytes were released by processing graft tissue. The data were produced by immunoSEQ multiplex PCR, yet TCRdb's version contains in-frame clones alone and is incomplete. The table lists 7,500 to 10,000 clones, 78% of them singletons. The sequences come from ileum tissue, collected 527 days after intestinal transplant. These receptors came from a human patient who received an intestinal transplant, so some T cells may come from the graft donor.

The chain carries TRBV18 and TRBJ2-7; D unresolved. Germline V gives CDR1 KGHSH, CDR2 LQKENI. The V end lost 4 bases, the J end lost 6 bases, and 7 bases lay between the germline ends. The CDR3 is 11 amino acids. CDR3 amino acids: CASSLIGEQYF. DNA for the CDR3: TGTGCCAGCTCACTAATCGGCGAGCAGTACTTC.

This clone has just a few counts. The genes are TRBV6-6 and TRBJ1-3; 8 bases align to TRBD1. CDR3 length equals 15 residues. V trimming: 4 bases; J trimming: 2 bases; junction bases outside the gene matches: 4. Germline loops: CDR1 MNHNY, CDR2 SVGAGI (reference sequence). The CDR3 DNA sequence: TGTGCCAGCAGTTCAAGACAGGGGACTGGAAACACCATATATTTT. Translation: CASSSRQGTGNTIYF.

V is TRBV6-5 and J is TRBJ1-5, with 8 bases matching TRBD1. Per germline, CDR1 MNHEY and CDR2 SVGAGI. The ends lost 6 bases at V and 4 bases at J; junction bases unmatched: 8. The length of the CDR3 is 15 residues. CDR3 bases: TGTGCCAGCAGAGCTCAGGGGGCCCCGAATCAGCCCCAGCATTTT. Residues: CASRAQGAPNQPQHF.

This rearrangement joins TRBV7-9 to TRBJ2-6, with a weak D call TRBD1 (5 bases). The CDR3 extends over 15 amino acids. Germline lookup yields CDR1 SEHNR and CDR2 FQNEAQ (reference sequence). V lost 5 bases to trimming and J lost 2 bases, with 10 bases between them. The CDR3 nucleotides are TGTGCCAGCAGCCCGACAGTTCCTGGGGCCAACGTCCTGACTTTC. It yields the protein CASSPTVPGANVLTF.

The chain carries TRBV5-6 and TRBJ2-5, with 7 bases that match TRBD1. With V trimmed by 0 bases and J by 4 bases, 0 bases remained unmatched. Germline V lookup: CDR1 SGHDT, CDR2 YYEEEE. The CDR3 has 13 amino acids. CDR3 region: CASSLGQGETQYF. CDR3 DNA sequence: TGTGCCAGCAGCTTGGGACAGGGAGAGACCCAGTACTTC.

This sequence joins TRBV7-2 and TRBJ2-5; D call uncertain. The better agreement between TRBJ2-7 and the DNA end casts doubt on the J call. There are 13 residues in the CDR3. CDR1 and CDR2 (germline): SGHTA, FQGNSA. The CDR3: CASSPDPRYEQYF. In DNA, the CDR3 is TGTGCCAGCAGCCCGGACCCGCGCTACGAGCAGTACTTC.

The V gene is TRBV7-2, the J gene TRBJ1-3, with D unclear. The V end lost 4 bases, the J end lost 11 bases, and 12 bases lay between the germline ends. Germline assignment: CDR1 SGHTA and CDR2 FQGNSA. The CDR3 length is 12 residues. The CDR3 is CASSSERRAIYF. For the CDR3, the DNA is TGTGCCAGCAGCTCGGAACGGAGGGCCATATATTTT.

This clone counts as medium-sized. The chain carries TRBV4-3 and TRBJ2-7; 7 positions agree with TRBD1. Germline V gene sequence: CDR1 LGHNA, CDR2 YSLEER. After removal of 3 bases from V and 0 bases from J, the junction contained 8 bases not matched to a gene. The CDR3 contains 16 residues. The CDR3 DNA sequence: TGCGCCAGCAGCCAGAGCCGGGACAGCTTCTCCTACGAGCAGTACTTC. Encoded protein: CASSQSRDSFSYEQYF.

The J gene is TRBJ2-3, the V gene TRBV7-2; 7 bases agree with TRBD2. The CDR3 has 13 residues. Germline V lookup: CDR1 SGHTA, CDR2 FQGNSA. Losses at the gene ends were 5 bases for V and 6 bases for J; bases not matched to a gene: 5. CDR3 sequence (DNA): TGTGCCAGCAGCCCGGGGGGTCGGGATACGCAGTATTTT. Translating it yields CASSPGGRDTQYF. The whole variable domain, filled in from reference TRBV7-2 and TRBJ2-3, reads GAGVSQSPSNKVTEKGKDVELRCDPISGHTALYWYRQSLGQGLEFLIYFQGNSAPDKSGLPSDRFSAERTGGSVSTLTIQRTQQEDSAVYLCASSPGGRDTQYFGPGTRLTVL.

The chain is built from TRBV5-1 and TRBJ1-1; D remains unclear. V was clipped by 6 bases and J by 3 bases, with 9 bases between them. Germline CDR1 SGHRS, CDR2 YFSETQ. The CDR3 totals 12 residues. CDR3 bases: TGCGCCAGCAAGTGGGCGGACACTGAAGCTTTCTTT. As protein: CASKWADTEAFF.

V is TRBV27 and J is TRBJ1-6, with a tentative D call TRBD1 (6 bases). Trimming cost V 4 bases and J 9 bases, with 13 bases left between them. The CDR3 is 14 residues long. Germline assignment: CDR1 MNHEY and CDR2 SMNVEV (reference sequence). CDR3 region: CASSYGGAGSPLHF. The CDR3 nucleotides read TGTGCCAGCAGTTACGGGGGCGCAGGTTCACCCCTCCACTTT.

This clone showed up just once. The chain's CDR3 is CASSKFGTEAYEQYF. The CDR3 DNA sequence: TGTGCCAGCAGCAAATTCGGGACTGAGGCCTACGAGCAGTACTTC. This chain links TRBV21-1 with TRBJ2-7; the listed D gene, TRBD2, was not tested against the DNA. TRBV21-1 counts as a pseudogene. The CDR3 loop spans 15 amino acids.